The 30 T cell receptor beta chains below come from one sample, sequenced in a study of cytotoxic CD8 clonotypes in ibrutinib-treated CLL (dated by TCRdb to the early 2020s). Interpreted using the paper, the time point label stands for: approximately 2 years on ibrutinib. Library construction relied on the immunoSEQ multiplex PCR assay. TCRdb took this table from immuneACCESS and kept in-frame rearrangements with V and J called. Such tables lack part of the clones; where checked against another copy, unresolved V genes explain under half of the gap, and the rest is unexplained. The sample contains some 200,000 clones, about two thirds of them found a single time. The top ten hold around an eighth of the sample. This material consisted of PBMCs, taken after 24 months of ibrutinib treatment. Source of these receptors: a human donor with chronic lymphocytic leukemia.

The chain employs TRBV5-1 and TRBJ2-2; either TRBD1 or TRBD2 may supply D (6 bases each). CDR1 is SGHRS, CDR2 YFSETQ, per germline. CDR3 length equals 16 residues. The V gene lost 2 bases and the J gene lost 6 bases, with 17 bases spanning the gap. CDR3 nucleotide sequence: TGCGCCAGCAGCTTAAGACTAGGGGGGTTTGCCGGGGAGCTGTTTTTT. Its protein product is CASSLRLGGFAGELFF.

CDR3 sequence (DNA): TGTGCCAGTTTCAGGACAGGGTCCTACGAGCAGTACTTC. Residues: CASFRTGSYEQYF. The V gene is TRBV28, the J gene TRBJ2-7, with TRBD1 matching 8 bases. V was clipped by 9 bases and J by 1 base; unmatched bases: 5. Germline V gene sequence: CDR1 MDHEN, CDR2 SYDVKM. The CDR3 runs to 13 residues. Looking up the rest from reference TRBV28 and TRBJ2-7 gives the full variable domain: DVKVTQSSRYLVKRTGEKVFLECVQDMDHENMFWYRQDPGLGLRLIYFSYDVKMKEKGDIPEGYSVSREKKERFSLILESASTNQTSMYLCASFRTGSYEQYFGPGTRLTVT.

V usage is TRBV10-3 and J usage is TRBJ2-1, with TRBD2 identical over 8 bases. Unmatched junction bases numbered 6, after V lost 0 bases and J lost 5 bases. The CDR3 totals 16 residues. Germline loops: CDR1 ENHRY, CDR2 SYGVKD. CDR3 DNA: TGTGCCATCAGTGAGTCGCGGGGGGCAGTCCACAATGAGCAGTTCTTC. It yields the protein CAISESRGAVHNEQFF.

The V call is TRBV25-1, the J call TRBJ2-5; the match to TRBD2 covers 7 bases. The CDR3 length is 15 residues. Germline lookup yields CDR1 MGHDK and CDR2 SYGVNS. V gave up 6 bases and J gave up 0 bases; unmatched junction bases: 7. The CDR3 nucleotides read TGTGCCAGCAGAGAAAGCGGGAAGTACCAAGAGACCCAGTACTTC. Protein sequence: CASRESGKYQETQYF.

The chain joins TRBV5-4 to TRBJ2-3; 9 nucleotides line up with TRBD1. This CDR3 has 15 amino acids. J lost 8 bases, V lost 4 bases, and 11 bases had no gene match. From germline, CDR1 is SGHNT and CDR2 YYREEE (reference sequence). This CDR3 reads CASSASGTGRGTQYF. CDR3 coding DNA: TGTGCCAGCAGCGCGTCCGGGACAGGGAGGGGTACGCAGTATTTT.

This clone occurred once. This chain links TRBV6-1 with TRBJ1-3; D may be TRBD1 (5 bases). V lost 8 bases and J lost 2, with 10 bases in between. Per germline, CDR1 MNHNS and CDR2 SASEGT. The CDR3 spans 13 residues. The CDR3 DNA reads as TGTGCCAGCCAGGCAGGGCCTGGAAACACCATATATTTT. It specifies CASQAGPGNTIYF.

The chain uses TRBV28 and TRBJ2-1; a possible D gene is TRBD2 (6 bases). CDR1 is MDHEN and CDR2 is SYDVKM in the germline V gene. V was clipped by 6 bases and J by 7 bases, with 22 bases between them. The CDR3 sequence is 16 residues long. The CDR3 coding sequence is TGTGCCAGCAGGATTAGCGGCGGAGGGCCGGGGAATGAGCAGTTCTTC. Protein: CASRISGGGPGNEQFF.

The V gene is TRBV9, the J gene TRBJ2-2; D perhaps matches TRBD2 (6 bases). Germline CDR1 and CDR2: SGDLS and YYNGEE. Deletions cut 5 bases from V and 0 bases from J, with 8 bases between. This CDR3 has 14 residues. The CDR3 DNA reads TGTGCCAGCAGGGAGGGTACGAACACCGGGGAGCTGTTTTTT. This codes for CASREGTNTGELFF.

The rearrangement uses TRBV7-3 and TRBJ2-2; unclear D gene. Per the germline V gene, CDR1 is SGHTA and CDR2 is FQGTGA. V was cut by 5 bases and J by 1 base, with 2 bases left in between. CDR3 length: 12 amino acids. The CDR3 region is CASSRNTGELFF. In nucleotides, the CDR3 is TGTGCCAGCAGCCGGAACACCGGGGAGCTGTTTTTT.

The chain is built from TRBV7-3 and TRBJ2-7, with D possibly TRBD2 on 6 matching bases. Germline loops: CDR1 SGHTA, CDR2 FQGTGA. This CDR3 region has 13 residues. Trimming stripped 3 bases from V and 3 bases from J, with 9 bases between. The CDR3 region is CASSLGGDYEQYF. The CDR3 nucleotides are TGTGCCAGCAGCTTGGGAGGAGACTACGAGCAGTACTTC.

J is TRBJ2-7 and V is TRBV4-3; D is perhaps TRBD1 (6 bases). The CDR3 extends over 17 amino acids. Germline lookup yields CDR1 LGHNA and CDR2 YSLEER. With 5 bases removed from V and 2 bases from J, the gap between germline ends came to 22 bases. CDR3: CASSEGTLRDNPYEQYF. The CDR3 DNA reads TGCGCCAGCAGCGAAGGGACACTAAGGGACAACCCCTACGAGCAGTACTTC.

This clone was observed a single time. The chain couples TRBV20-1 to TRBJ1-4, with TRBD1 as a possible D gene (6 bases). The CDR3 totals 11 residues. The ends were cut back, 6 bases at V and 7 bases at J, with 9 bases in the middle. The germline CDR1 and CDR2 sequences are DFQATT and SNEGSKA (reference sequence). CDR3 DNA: TGCAGTGCCGGGACATTTGAAAAACTGTTTTTT. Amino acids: CSAGTFEKLFF.

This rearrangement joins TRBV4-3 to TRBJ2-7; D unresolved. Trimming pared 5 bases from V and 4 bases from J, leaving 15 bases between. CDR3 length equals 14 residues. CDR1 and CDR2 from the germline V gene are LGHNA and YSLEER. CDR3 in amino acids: CASSSVGIGYEQYF. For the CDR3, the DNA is TGCGCCAGCAGCTCCGTGGGGATTGGTTACGAGCAGTACTTC.

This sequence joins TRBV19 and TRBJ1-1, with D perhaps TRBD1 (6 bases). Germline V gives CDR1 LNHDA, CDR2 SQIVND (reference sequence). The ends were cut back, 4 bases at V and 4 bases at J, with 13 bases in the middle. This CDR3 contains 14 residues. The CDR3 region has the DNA TGTGCCAGTAGTAACACAGGGTCGGGCACTGAAGCTTTCTTT. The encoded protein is CASSNTGSGTEAFF.

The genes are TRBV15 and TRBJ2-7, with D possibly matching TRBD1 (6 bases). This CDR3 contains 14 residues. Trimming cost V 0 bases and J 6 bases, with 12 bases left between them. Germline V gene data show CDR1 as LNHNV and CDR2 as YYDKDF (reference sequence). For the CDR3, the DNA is TGTGCCACCAGCAGAGATGCAGGGGCGGGCGAGCAGTACTTC. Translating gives CATSRDAGAGEQYF. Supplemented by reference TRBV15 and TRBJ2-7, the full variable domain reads DAMVIQNPRYQVTQFGKPVTLSCSQTLNHNVMYWYQQKSSQAPKLLFHYYDKDFNNEADTPDNFQSRRPNTSFCFLDIRSPGLGDTAMYLCATSRDAGAGEQYFGPGTRLTVT.

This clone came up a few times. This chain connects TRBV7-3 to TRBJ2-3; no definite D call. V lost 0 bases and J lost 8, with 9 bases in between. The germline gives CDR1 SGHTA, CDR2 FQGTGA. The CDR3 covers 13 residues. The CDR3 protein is CASSLTATGTQYF. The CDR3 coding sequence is TGTGCCAGCAGCTTAACAGCCACGGGTACGCAGTATTTT.

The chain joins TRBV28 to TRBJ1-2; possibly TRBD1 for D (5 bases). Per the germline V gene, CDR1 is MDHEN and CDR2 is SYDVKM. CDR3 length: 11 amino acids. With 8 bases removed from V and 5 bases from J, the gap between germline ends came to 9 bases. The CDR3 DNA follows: TGTGCCAGCCAGGGTGGTTATGGCTACACCTTC. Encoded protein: CASQGGYGYTF.

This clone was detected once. CDR3 DNA sequence: TGCGCCAGCAGCCCAAACGGACATTCCTCGGAGACCCAGTACTTC. As protein: CASSPNGHSSETQYF. The chain combines TRBV5-1 with TRBJ2-5, with D maybe TRBD1 (5 bases). Germline V lookup: CDR1 SGHRS, CDR2 YFSETQ. V dropped 4 bases and J dropped 5 bases, with 18 bases sitting between them. CDR3 length: 15 amino acids.

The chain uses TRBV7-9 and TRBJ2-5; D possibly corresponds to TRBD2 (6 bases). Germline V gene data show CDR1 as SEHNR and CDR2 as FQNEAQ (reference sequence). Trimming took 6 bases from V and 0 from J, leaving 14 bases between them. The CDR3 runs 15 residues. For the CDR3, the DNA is TGTGCCAGCAGGCTTAGCGGACCGTACCAAGAGACCCAGTACTTC. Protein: CASRLSGPYQETQYF. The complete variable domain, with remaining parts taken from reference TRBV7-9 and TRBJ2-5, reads DTGVSQNPRHKITKRGQNVTFRCDPISEHNRLYWYRQTLGQGPEFLTYFQNEAQLEKSRLLSDRFSAERPKGSFSTLEIQRTEQGDSAMYLCASRLSGPYQETQYFGPGTRLLVL.

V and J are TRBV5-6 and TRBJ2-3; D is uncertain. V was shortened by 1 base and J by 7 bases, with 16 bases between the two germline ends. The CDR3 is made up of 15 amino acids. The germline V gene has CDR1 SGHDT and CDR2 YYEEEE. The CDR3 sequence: CASSLLELEHNTQYF. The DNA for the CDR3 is TGTGCCAGCAGCTTGTTGGAACTCGAGCACAATACGCAGTATTTT. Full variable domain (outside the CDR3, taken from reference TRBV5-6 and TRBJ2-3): DAGVTQSPTHLIKTRGQQVTLRCSPKSGHDTVSWYQQALGQGPQFIFQYYEEEERQRGNFPDRFSGHQFPNYSSELNVNALLLGDSALYLCASSLLELEHNTQYFGPGTRLTVL.

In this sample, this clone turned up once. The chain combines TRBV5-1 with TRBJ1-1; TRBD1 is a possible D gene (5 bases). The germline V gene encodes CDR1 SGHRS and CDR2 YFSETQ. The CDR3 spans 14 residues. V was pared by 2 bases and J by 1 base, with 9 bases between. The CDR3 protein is CASSFATENTEAFF. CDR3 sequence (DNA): TGCGCCAGCAGCTTTGCGACAGAGAACACTGAAGCTTTCTTT.

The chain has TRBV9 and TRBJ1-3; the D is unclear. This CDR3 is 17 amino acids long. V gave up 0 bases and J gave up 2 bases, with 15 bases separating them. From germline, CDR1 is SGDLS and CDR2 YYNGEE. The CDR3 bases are TGTGCCAGCAGCGTAGGATCAGGACCCGTCCCTGGAAACACCATATATTTT. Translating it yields CASSVGSGPVPGNTIYF.

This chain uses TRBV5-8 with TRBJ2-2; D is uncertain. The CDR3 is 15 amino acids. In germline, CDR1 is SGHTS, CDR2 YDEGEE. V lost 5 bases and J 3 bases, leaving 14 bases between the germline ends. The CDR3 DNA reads TGTGCCAGCAGGCCGCAAGTTTGGTACACCGGGGAGCTGTTTTTT. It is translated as CASRPQVWYTGELFF. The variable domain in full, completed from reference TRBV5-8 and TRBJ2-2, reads EAGVTQSPTHLIKTRGQQATLRCSPISGHTSVYWYQQALGLGLQFLLWYDEGEERNRGNFPPRFSGRQFPNYSSELNVNALELEDSALYLCASRPQVWYTGELFFGEGSRLTVL.

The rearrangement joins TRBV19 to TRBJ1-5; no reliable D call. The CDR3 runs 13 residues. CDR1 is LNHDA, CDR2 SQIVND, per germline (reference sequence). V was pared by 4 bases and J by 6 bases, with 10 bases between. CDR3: CASSTGYRQPQHF. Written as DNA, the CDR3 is TGTGCCAGTAGTACCGGGTATCGTCAGCCCCAGCATTTT.

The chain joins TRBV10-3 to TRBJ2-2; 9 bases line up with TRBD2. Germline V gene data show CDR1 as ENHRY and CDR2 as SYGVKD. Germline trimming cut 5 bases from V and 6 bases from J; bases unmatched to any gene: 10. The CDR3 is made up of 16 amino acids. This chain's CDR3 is CAISRDGGRASGELFF. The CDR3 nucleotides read TGTGCCATCAGTAGAGACGGCGGGAGGGCGTCCGGGGAGCTGTTTTTT.

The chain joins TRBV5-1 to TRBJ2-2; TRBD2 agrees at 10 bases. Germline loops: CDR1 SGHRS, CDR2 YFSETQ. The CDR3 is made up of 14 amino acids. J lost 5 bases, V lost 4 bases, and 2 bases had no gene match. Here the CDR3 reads CASSPAGGTGELFF. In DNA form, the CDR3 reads TGCGCCAGCAGCCCAGCGGGAGGGACCGGGGAGCTGTTTTTT.

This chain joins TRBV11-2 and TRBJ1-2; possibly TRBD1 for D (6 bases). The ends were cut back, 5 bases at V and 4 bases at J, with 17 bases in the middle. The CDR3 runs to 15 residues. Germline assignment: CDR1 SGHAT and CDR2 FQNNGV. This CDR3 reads CASSPAVGGGYGYTF. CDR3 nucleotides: TGTGCCAGCAGCCCTGCAGTAGGGGGAGGCTATGGCTACACCTTC.

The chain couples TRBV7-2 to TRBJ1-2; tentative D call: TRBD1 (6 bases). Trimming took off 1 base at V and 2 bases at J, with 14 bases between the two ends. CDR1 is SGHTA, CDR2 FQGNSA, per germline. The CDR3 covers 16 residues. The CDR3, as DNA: TGTGCCAGCAGCTTAGGGCCAGGGGCCCTAAACTATGGCTACACCTTC. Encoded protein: CASSLGPGALNYGYTF.

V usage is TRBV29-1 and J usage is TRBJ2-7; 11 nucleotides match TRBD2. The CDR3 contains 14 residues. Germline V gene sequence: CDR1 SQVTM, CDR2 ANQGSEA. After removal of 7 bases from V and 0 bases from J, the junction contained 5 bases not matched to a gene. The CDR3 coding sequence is TGCAGCGCCTTAACTAGCGGGAGCTCCTACGAGCAGTACTTC. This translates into CSALTSGSSYEQYF.

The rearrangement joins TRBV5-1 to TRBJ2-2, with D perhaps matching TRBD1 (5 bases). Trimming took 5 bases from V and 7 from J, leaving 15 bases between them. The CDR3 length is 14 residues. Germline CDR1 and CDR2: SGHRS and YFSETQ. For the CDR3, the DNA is TGCGCCAGCAGATCCAGGGAAATCAGCGGGGAGCTGTTTTTT. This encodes CASRSREISGELFF.